The clone carrying this T cell receptor (beta chain) was seen a few times. Its antigen remains unknown. The assay was immunoSEQ multiplex PCR, and TCRdb's table has in-frame clones only and misses some. The top ten clones hold 15% to 20% of a sample with around 82,000 clones, 84% of them seen once. The sample belongs to a study of identifying expanded T cells in peripheral blood. Study-wide findings and caveats: Two-week clone count variance significantly increased as total template count grew.

The sequence came from a person between 18 and 75 years old in good health. Source material: blood.

CDR3: CASSLLQNYGYTF. The CDR3 region has the DNA TGTGCCAGCAGCTTACTACAGAACTATGGCTACACCTTC. The rearrangement links TRBV11-2 to TRBJ1-2; no reliable D call. The germline V and J ends were trimmed by 2 bases and 2 bases, with 6 bases remaining between them. This CDR3 region has 13 residues. CDR1 and CDR2 from the germline V gene are SGHAT and FQNNGV. Using reference TRBV11-2 and TRBJ1-2 for the parts outside the CDR3, the full variable domain is EAGVAQSPRYKIIEKRQSVAFWCNPISGHATLYWYQQILGQGPKLLIQFQNNGVVDDSQLPKDRFSAERLKGVDSTLKIQPAKLEDSAVYLCASSLLQNYGYTFGSGTRLTVV.